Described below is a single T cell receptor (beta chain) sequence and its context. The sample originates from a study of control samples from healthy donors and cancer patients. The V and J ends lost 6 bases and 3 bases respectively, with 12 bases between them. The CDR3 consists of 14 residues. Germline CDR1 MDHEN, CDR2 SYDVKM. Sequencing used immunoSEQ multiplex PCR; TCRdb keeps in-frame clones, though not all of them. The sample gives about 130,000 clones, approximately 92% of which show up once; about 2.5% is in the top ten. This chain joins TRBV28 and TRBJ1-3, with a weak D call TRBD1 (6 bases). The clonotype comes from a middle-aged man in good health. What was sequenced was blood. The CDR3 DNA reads TGTGCCAGCAGCCTAAGGGGGATTGGAAACACCATATATTTT. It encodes CASSLRGIGNTIYF.